The 32 T cell receptor beta chains presented below share a single source sample, sequenced in a study of T-cell reconstitution after alpha-beta-depleted transplantation in children. Researchers prepared the TCRbeta library using unique molecular identifiers, the study reports. Each CDR3 protein is one row after TCRdb ran MiXCR on the PCR reads. This sample carries 130,000 or so distinct CDR3 sequences, about 9.6% of them seen once, and the ten largest clones take more than 20%. Material: PBMCs, mostly from graft donor cells, obtained 180 days after TCRalphabeta/CD19-depleted stem cell transplant. These receptors were taken from a girl in the first two years of life who had a stem cell transplant for combined immunodeficiency, so the T cells may come from the graft donor.

This clonotype has only a few counts. The chain carries TRBV2 and TRBJ2-1; D is perhaps TRBD2 (5 bases). The CDR3 has 17 amino acids. Trimming took 3 bases from V and 0 from J, leaving 15 bases between them. Germline CDR1 SNHLY, CDR2 FYNNEI. DNA for the CDR3: TGTGCCAGCAGTGAGCCCCTAGGAGGCAGCTCCTACAATGAGCAGTTCTTC. Translated: CASSEPLGGSSYNEQFF.

The chain links TRBV6-1 to TRBJ2-5; D could derive from TRBD1 or TRBD2 (6 bases each). Trimming removed 5 bases at V and 1 base at J, with 20 bases between. The CDR3 totals 17 residues. In germline, CDR1 is MNHNS, CDR2 SASEGT. Here the CDR3 DNA reads TGTGCCAGCAGTAGGGCTATGCCTCGGGGGCTCCAAGAGACCCAGTACTTC. This gives the protein CASSRAMPRGLQETQYF.

To note about this clonotype: A much more abundant neighbour one base away suggests this may be a read error. The V gene is TRBV9, the J gene TRBJ2-1; D is perhaps TRBD2 (5 bases). The CDR3 runs to 13 residues. CDR1 SGDLS and CDR2 YYNGEE come from the germline V gene. V was trimmed by 4 bases and J by 2 bases, leaving 7 bases between them. Written as DNA, the CDR3 is TGTGCCAGCAGCCACGGGACCTACAATGAGCAGTTCTTC. Amino acids: CASSHGTYNEQFF.

This clonotype was seen only a few times. The V and J genes are TRBV5-1 and TRBJ2-3; D unclear. V lost 2 bases and J lost 3, with 13 bases in between. The length of the CDR3 is 15 residues. Germline lookup yields CDR1 SGHRS and CDR2 YFSETQ. The CDR3 DNA reads as TGCGCCAGCAGCTTAAGACACGGACCAACAGATACGCAGTATTTT. Its translation is CASSLRHGPTDTQYF.

This clonotype came up a few times. The genes are TRBV7-2 and TRBJ2-7, with 9 bases lining up with TRBD1. Germline trimming cut 5 bases from V and 6 bases from J; bases unmatched to any gene: 5. The germline gives CDR1 SGHTA, CDR2 FQGNSA. This CDR3 has 13 residues. The CDR3 protein is CASSPTGGGEQYF. CDR3 sequence (DNA): TGTGCCAGCAGCCCGACAGGGGGTGGCGAGCAGTACTTC.

V usage is TRBV7-2 and J usage is TRBJ1-1; D gene uncertain. Germline loops: CDR1 SGHTA, CDR2 FQGNSA. Trimming stripped 3 bases from V and 0 bases from J, with 8 bases between. This CDR3 contains 14 residues. Written as DNA, the CDR3 is TGTGCCAGCAGCTTTTCCTTCCTGAACACTGAAGCTTTCTTT. Amino acid sequence: CASSFSFLNTEAFF.

This chain links TRBV29-1 with TRBJ2-3; no clear D gene. The CDR3 has 12 amino acids. CDR1 and CDR2 (germline): SQVTM, ANQGSEA. Trimming shortened V by 2 bases and J by 6 bases, and 9 bases separated the two germline ends. The CDR3, as DNA: TGCAGCGTTGAACCCTCACGGGATACGCAGTATTTT. Its translation is CSVEPSRDTQYF.

This clonotype was detected only a few times. This sequence joins TRBV10-3 and TRBJ1-5; TRBD1 agrees at 7 bases. The CDR3 contains 15 residues. Losses at the gene ends were 2 bases for V and 0 bases for J; bases not matched to a gene: 1. Germline-derived CDR1 and CDR2 are ENHRY and SYGVKD. The DNA of the CDR3 is TGTGCCATCAGTGAGACAGGGGATAGCAATCAGCCCCAGCATTTT. As protein: CAISETGDSNQPQHF.

This clonotype appeared a few times. The chain is built from TRBV5-5 and TRBJ2-7, with unresolved D. V dropped 0 bases and J dropped 2 bases, with 12 bases sitting between them. This CDR3 is 15 amino acids long. Germline assignment: CDR1 SGHKS and CDR2 YYEKEE (reference sequence). The CDR3 coding sequence is TGTGCCAGCAGCTTGGCTGGGAAGGCGGCCTACGAGCAGTACTTC. Protein: CASSLAGKAAYEQYF.

This clonotype was counted many times. V gene TRBV12-3 or TRBV12-4 combines with J gene TRBJ2-2; no clear D. Trimming took 6 bases from V and 6 from J, leaving 14 bases between them. The CDR3 sequence is 14 residues long. The CDR3: CASRSGPQAGELFF. CDR3 nucleotides: TGTGCCAGCAGGTCCGGGCCCCAGGCCGGGGAGCTGTTTTTT.

This clonotype was detected only a few times. The chain is built from TRBV7-8 and TRBJ2-7; 10 positions match TRBD1. V shed 5 bases and J 2 bases; nucleotides not matched to a gene: 9. CDR3 length equals 16 residues. CDR1 and CDR2 from the germline V gene are SGHVS and FQNEAQ. The CDR3 is CASSPRDRGGPYEQYF. In DNA, the CDR3 is TGTGCCAGCAGCCCCCGGGACAGGGGCGGCCCCTACGAGCAGTACTTC.

The rearrangement uses TRBV11-3 and TRBJ2-7; the D is unclear. Germline loops: CDR1 SGHNT, CDR2 YENEEA. The germline V and J ends were trimmed by 3 bases and 6 bases, with 15 bases remaining between them. The CDR3 is 14 residues long. The CDR3 sequence is CASSFSLRTAEQYF. DNA for the CDR3: TGTGCCAGCAGCTTCAGCCTTCGTACCGCCGAGCAGTACTTC.

This clonotype turned up a few times. The rearrangement links TRBV9 to TRBJ2-7; 7 nucleotides agree with TRBD1. CDR1 and CDR2 (germline): SGDLS, YYNGEE. The CDR3 sequence is 14 residues long. V gave up 0 bases and J gave up 7 bases; unmatched junction bases: 7. The DNA of the CDR3 is TGTGCCAGCAGCGTAGCCGGGACAGCCGAAGAGCAGTACTTC. It specifies CASSVAGTAEEQYF.

This clonotype has a handful of counts. The chain recombines TRBV4-3 with TRBJ2-5; either TRBD1 or TRBD2 may fit D (5 bases each). Germline values: CDR1 LGHNA, CDR2 YSLEER. Trimming removed 4 bases from V and 9 bases from J, with 21 bases in between. The CDR3 spans 15 residues. The CDR3 here is CASSPRWGRATAQYF. CDR3 coding DNA: TGCGCCAGCAGCCCCCGTTGGGGACGGGCAACGGCCCAGTACTTC.

This clonotype was recorded a few times. The chain combines TRBV18 with TRBJ2-7; tentatively, D is TRBD1 or TRBD2 (5 bases each). Between the trimmed V and J ends, which lost 3 bases and 5 bases, there was a span of 8 bases. Germline assignment: CDR1 KGHSH and CDR2 LQKENI. CDR3 size: 12 residues. DNA for the CDR3: TGTGCCAGCTCACCCCGGGACGACGAGCAGTACTTC. Residues: CASSPRDDEQYF.

This clonotype has more than one count but fewer than ten. The chain carries TRBV12-3 or TRBV12-4 and TRBJ2-7; 7 nucleotides agree with TRBD1. The CDR3 is made up of 14 amino acids. V lost 6 bases to trimming and J lost 5 bases; unmatched junction nucleotides: 10. In DNA, the CDR3 is TGTGCCAGCAGGCCGACAGGGAAAGGGAACGAGCAGTACTTC. This codes for CASRPTGKGNEQYF.

This sequence joins TRBV29-1 and TRBJ2-1; 10 nucleotides match TRBD1. V lost 8 bases, J lost 5 bases, and 18 bases stayed unmatched. CDR1 is SQVTM, CDR2 ANQGSEA, per germline. The CDR3 has 17 amino acids. This CDR3 is CSSRDRGFAGLNNEQFF. The DNA of the CDR3 is TGCAGCTCCCGGGACAGGGGATTTGCGGGCCTGAACAATGAGCAGTTCTTC.

This clonotype was detected a few times. The V and J genes are TRBV29-1 and TRBJ2-1; 8 bases fit TRBD2. This CDR3 comprises 14 residues. Germline V gives CDR1 SQVTM, CDR2 ANQGSEA. V lost 7 bases to trimming and J lost 6 bases; unmatched junction nucleotides: 11. This CDR3 reads CSGTPGLGGNEQFF. The CDR3 DNA reads TGCAGCGGTACACCGGGACTAGGGGGCAATGAGCAGTTCTTC.

This clonotype was seen more than once but under ten times. The DNA of the CDR3 is TGTGCCAGCAGCTTAAACGGGGCGTTAGGGGAGACCCAGTACTTC. This codes for CASSLNGALGETQYF. The V and J genes are TRBV7-3 and TRBJ2-5; the D gene could be TRBD1 or TRBD2 (5 bases each). V shed 1 base and J shed 5 bases, with 14 bases lying between them. The CDR3 runs to 15 residues. The germline V gene encodes CDR1 SGHTA and CDR2 FQGTGA.

This clonotype was detected a few times. The chain is built from TRBV10-3 and TRBJ2-7; no definite D call. CDR3 size: 12 residues. Trimming stripped 10 bases from V and 1 base from J, with 11 bases between. Germline CDR1 ENHRY, CDR2 SYGVKD. This CDR3 is CATAQESYEQYF. DNA for the CDR3: TGTGCCACCGCCCAAGAATCCTACGAGCAGTACTTC.

The chain couples TRBV20-1 to TRBJ2-1; 8 positions agree with TRBD2. This CDR3 has 12 amino acids. The trim removed 6 bases at V and 4 bases at J, leaving 2 bases unmatched. Germline V gene data show CDR1 as DFQATT and CDR2 as SNEGSKA (reference sequence). CDR3: CSAGLAYNEQFF. The CDR3, as DNA: TGCAGTGCCGGACTAGCATACAATGAGCAGTTCTTC.

This clonotype was picked up one time. This sequence joins TRBV3-1 and TRBJ1-5, with 7 bases fitting TRBD1. V was pared by 11 bases and J by 7 bases, with 20 bases of the junction left unmatched. This CDR3 spans 16 amino acids. Germline CDR1 is LGHDT and CDR2 is YNNKEL (reference sequence). CDR3 protein: CASWRTRDSGQQPQHF. The CDR3 DNA reads TGTGCCTCCTGGAGGACTCGGGACAGCGGACAGCAGCCCCAGCATTTT.

This clonotype was seen more than once but under ten times. The rearrangement uses TRBV5-1 and TRBJ2-3; 10 bases match TRBD1. Germline V lookup: CDR1 SGHRS, CDR2 YFSETQ. V was pared by 4 bases and J by 4 bases, with 3 bases of the junction left unmatched. This CDR3 is 14 amino acids long. CDR3 residues: CASSPGQGADTQYF. CDR3 in DNA: TGCGCCAGCAGCCCCGGACAGGGGGCAGATACGCAGTATTTT.

This clonotype was observed a handful of times. The rearrangement links TRBV10-3 to TRBJ1-2; 8 bases map to TRBD1. CDR1 ENHRY and CDR2 SYGVKD come from the germline V gene. The CDR3 length is 15 residues. J gave up 0 bases and V 4 bases, and 4 bases lay outside the gene matches. CDR3 DNA: TGTGCCATCAGTGCTTCGACAGGGGCTAACTATGGCTACACCTTC. This codes for CAISASTGANYGYTF.

This clonotype has a handful of counts. The rearrangement uses TRBV29-1 and TRBJ2-7; D unclear. The V end lost 4 bases, the J end lost 5 bases, and 9 bases lay between the germline ends. Germline assignment: CDR1 SQVTM and CDR2 ANQGSEA. The length of the CDR3 is 11 residues. Written as DNA, the CDR3 is TGCAGCGTTGGGCGCGACGACGAGCAGTACTTC. This sequence encodes CSVGRDDEQYF.

There are a few counts of this clonotype. This sequence joins TRBV5-1 and TRBJ1-2; D is unclear. Germline CDR1 reads SGHRS; CDR2 reads YFSETQ. The CDR3 contains 14 residues. Trimming removed 0 bases at V and 4 bases at J, with 10 bases between. The CDR3 DNA reads as TGCGCCAGCAGCTTGGATGCCGAAATCTATGGCTACACCTTC. The encoded protein is CASSLDAEIYGYTF.

The chain employs TRBV6-5 and TRBJ1-6; no definite D call. This CDR3 is built from 14 residues. V lost 2 bases, J lost 10 bases, and 12 bases lay in between. Germline V gene sequence: CDR1 MNHEY, CDR2 SVGAGI. The chain's CDR3 is CASSYRASSSPLHF. In DNA, the CDR3 is TGTGCCAGCAGTTACAGGGCATCGAGCTCACCCCTCCACTTT.

The CDR3: CASTPGWAYQPQHF. The CDR3 nucleotides are TGTGCCAGCACCCCTGGCTGGGCATATCAGCCCCAGCATTTT. V usage is TRBV2 and J usage is TRBJ1-5; D ambiguous. The CDR3 covers 14 residues. V was cut by 7 bases and J by 5 bases, with 15 bases left in between. Germline CDR1 and CDR2: SNHLY and FYNNEI.

This clonotype was counted between two and nine times. The genes are TRBV5-1 and TRBJ2-1; D is perhaps TRBD2 (6 bases). The V end lost 4 bases, the J end lost 8 bases, and 16 bases lay between the germline ends. The CDR3 has 14 residues. Germline CDR1 is SGHRS and CDR2 is YFSETQ. The CDR3 sequence: CASSVGGSGDEQFF. CDR3 nucleotide sequence: TGCGCCAGCAGCGTGGGAGGTTCTGGGGATGAGCAGTTCTTC.

This clonotype appeared many times. The chain carries TRBV20-1 and TRBJ2-1, with TRBD2 identical over 11 bases. Germline-derived CDR1 and CDR2 are DFQATT and SNEGSKA (reference sequence). The CDR3 contains 18 residues. V gave up 6 bases and J gave up 0 bases; unmatched junction bases: 13. CDR3: CSARPGLAVPSSYNEQFF. The CDR3 DNA reads TGCAGTGCCCGTCCGGGACTAGCGGTCCCGAGCTCCTACAATGAGCAGTTCTTC.

In this sample, this clonotype turned up a few times. The chain carries TRBV29-1 and TRBJ1-1; 12 nucleotides align to TRBD1. V lost 1 base to trimming and J lost 7 bases; unmatched junction nucleotides: 7. The CDR3 covers 15 residues. CDR1 and CDR2 (germline): SQVTM, ANQGSEA. CDR3 nucleotide sequence: TGCAGCGTTGAAGCCCCCGGGACAGGGGGCCTTGAAGCTTTCTTT. Translating it yields CSVEAPGTGGLEAFF.

The chain is built from TRBV29-1 and TRBJ2-5; 7 nucleotides line up with TRBD2. The CDR3 length is 14 residues. The germline gives CDR1 SQVTM, CDR2 ANQGSEA. V shed 4 bases and J 8 bases; nucleotides not matched to a gene: 13. For the CDR3, the DNA is TGCAGCGTTGGCCTGATTGGGACTACCCCCACCCAGTACTTC. This sequence encodes CSVGLIGTTPTQYF.